Shown below are 30 T cell receptor beta chains from a single sample sequenced in a study of cytomegalovirus exposure and HLA in healthy donors. 60 Vbeta and 13 Jbeta primers were used in PCR. Measured with immunoSEQ multiplex PCR; TCRdb has only the in-frame clones, and not every one. The top ten hold roughly 1.6% of the sample, which has roughly 220,000 clones, approximately 79% seen once. What was sequenced was PBMCs. These receptors were taken from a man in his forties or fifties in good health and CMV-seronegative.

This clone was observed a few times. The genes are TRBV28 and TRBJ1-2; 7 nucleotides agree with TRBD1. This CDR3 is 14 amino acids long. CDR1 and CDR2 (germline): MDHEN, SYDVKM. V was pared by 5 bases and J by 4 bases, with 7 bases of the junction left unmatched. The CDR3 is CASSTTGAGYGYTF. The CDR3 coding sequence is TGTGCCAGCAGTACTACAGGGGCGGGCTATGGCTACACCTTC.

The V call is TRBV19, the J call TRBJ2-7; TRBD2 agrees at 8 bases. The CDR3 is made up of 13 amino acids. J lost 9 bases, V lost 4 bases, and 8 bases had no gene match. Germline loops: CDR1 LNHDA, CDR2 SQIVND (reference sequence). CDR3 residues: CASSTPPGLVQYF. The CDR3 DNA reads as TGTGCCAGTAGTACCCCCCCGGGACTAGTGCAGTACTTC.

As concerns this clone: This sample also contains other DNA sequences that code for the same CDR3. The rearrangement uses TRBV5-1 and TRBJ2-7, with D unclear. The CDR3 is 11 residues long. Germline-derived CDR1 and CDR2 are SGHRS and YFSETQ. Trimming cost V 3 bases and J 2 bases, with 3 bases left between them. CDR3: CASSSTYEQYF. The CDR3 DNA reads TGCGCCAGCAGCTCAACCTACGAGCAGTACTTC.

The gene calls are TRBV15 and TRBJ1-1; D is ambiguous. This CDR3 contains 14 residues. V lost 0 bases and J lost 3, with 8 bases in between. Germline CDR1 and CDR2: LNHNV and YYDKDF (reference sequence). The CDR3 loop is CATSREGGYTEAFF. CDR3 in DNA: TGTGCCACCAGCAGAGAAGGCGGCTACACTGAAGCTTTCTTT.

The J gene is TRBJ2-1, the V gene TRBV5-1, with 11 positions matching TRBD2. The trim removed 6 bases at V and 2 bases at J, leaving 4 bases unmatched. This CDR3 region has 15 residues. In germline, CDR1 is SGHRS, CDR2 YFSETQ. The CDR3 DNA sequence: TGCGCCAGCACGCTGACTAGCGGGACCTACAATGAGCAGTTCTTC. Its protein product is CASTLTSGTYNEQFF.

The chain is built from TRBV7-8 and TRBJ2-7; the D is unclear. Trimming removed 1 base from V and 0 bases from J, with 16 bases in between. This CDR3 spans 17 amino acids. Germline CDR1 and CDR2: SGHVS and FQNEAQ. CDR3 amino acids: CASSLGDILVSSYEQYF. The DNA of the CDR3 is TGTGCCAGCAGCTTAGGAGACATCCTCGTAAGCTCCTACGAGCAGTACTTC.

The chain links TRBV6-5 to TRBJ2-3; 8 bases line up with TRBD1. Looked up from germline, CDR1 is MNHEY and CDR2 is SVGAGI. The CDR3 sequence is 14 residues long. The ends lost 4 bases at V and 6 bases at J; junction bases unmatched: 6. CDR3: CASSFTGGGDTQYF. In DNA form, the CDR3 reads TGTGCCAGCAGTTTCACAGGGGGAGGTGATACGCAGTATTTT.

The rearrangement uses TRBV11-2 and TRBJ2-5, with D unresolved. V was pared by 2 bases and J by 7 bases, with 8 bases between. The CDR3 spans 12 residues. From germline, CDR1 is SGHAT and CDR2 FQNNGV. The CDR3 is CASSLKELTQYF. The CDR3, as DNA: TGTGCCAGCAGCTTAAAGGAGTTGACCCAGTACTTC.

V and J are TRBV7-3 and TRBJ2-6; D not resolved. V dropped 6 bases and J dropped 1 base, with 13 bases sitting between them. This CDR3 spans 16 amino acids. Per germline, CDR1 SGHTA and CDR2 FQGTGA. CDR3 sequence: CASSPEPLSGANVLTF. The CDR3, as DNA: TGTGCCAGCAGTCCCGAGCCGCTATCTGGGGCCAACGTCCTGACTTTC.

V gene TRBV6-1 combines with J gene TRBJ1-5; the D gene is possibly TRBD1 (6 bases). The length of the CDR3 is 17 residues. V dropped 4 bases and J dropped 2 bases, with 18 bases sitting between them. Per germline, CDR1 MNHNS and CDR2 SASEGT. This chain's CDR3 is CASSAARGSRGNQPQHF. CDR3 DNA sequence: TGTGCCAGCAGTGCCGCAAGGGGGAGTCGTGGCAATCAGCCCCAGCATTTT.

The V and J genes are TRBV9 and TRBJ2-3; TRBD2 might be the D (6 bases). Looked up from germline, CDR1 is SGDLS and CDR2 is YYNGEE. Trimming took off 6 bases at V and 0 bases at J, with 8 bases between the two ends. The CDR3 covers 13 residues. CDR3: CASKSGSTDTQYF. The CDR3, as DNA: TGTGCCAGCAAGAGCGGGAGCACAGATACGCAGTATTTT.

CDR3 amino acids: CASSLGRVDTDTQYF. The CDR3 DNA reads as TGTGCCAGTAGTTTGGGCAGGGTCGACACAGATACGCAGTATTTT. This sequence joins TRBV19 and TRBJ2-3; tentatively, D is TRBD1 (5 bases). Germline V gene lookup returns CDR1 LNHDA and CDR2 SQIVND (reference sequence). Trimming took off 5 bases at V and 2 bases at J, with 14 bases between the two ends. The CDR3 sequence is 15 residues long.

V usage is TRBV6-6 and J usage is TRBJ1-5; D gene ambiguous. Germline V gives CDR1 MNHNY, CDR2 SVGAGI (reference sequence). The length of the CDR3 is 13 residues. V was clipped by 6 bases and J by 5 bases, with 11 bases between them. The CDR3 spells CASSGQLYQPQHF. CDR3 nucleotide sequence: TGTGCCAGCAGCGGTCAATTGTATCAGCCCCAGCATTTT.

This chain links TRBV5-4 with TRBJ2-3; 7 positions match TRBD1. CDR3 size: 17 residues. The V segment lost 4 bases and the J segment 0 bases; nucleotides outside the gene matches: 11. The germline V gene has CDR1 SGHNT and CDR2 YYREEE (reference sequence). CDR3 nucleotide sequence: TGTGCCAGCAGCATCGGGACAGCTAATCCTAGCACAGATACGCAGTATTTT. Its protein is CASSIGTANPSTDTQYF.

The V call is TRBV18, the J call TRBJ1-2, with 10 nucleotides matching TRBD1. CDR1 and CDR2 (germline): KGHSH, LQKENI. CDR3 length equals 11 residues. V lost 8 bases to trimming and J lost 6 bases; unmatched junction nucleotides: 0. Written as DNA, the CDR3 is TGTGCCAGCGGGACAGGGGATGGCTACACCTTC. It translates to CASGTGDGYTF.

With respect to this clone: An end of the junction differs from the germline gene, which may be a read error. The gene calls are TRBV7-9 and TRBJ2-5, with TRBD1 as a possible D gene (8 bases). Germline loops: CDR1 SEHNR, CDR2 FQNEAQ (reference sequence). The CDR3 sequence is 16 residues long. The CDR3: CSSRGGTGQLQETQYF. For the CDR3, the DNA is TGTTCCAGCAGGGGAGGGACAGGACAACTCCAAGAGACCCAGTACTTC.

This clone occurred once. The CDR3 loop reads CASSPNYSNQPQHF. The CDR3, as DNA: TGTGCCAGCTCACCGAACTATAGCAATCAGCCCCAGCATTTT. V gene TRBV18 combines with J gene TRBJ1-5, with D hard to call. The V gene's germline CDR1 is KGHSH and CDR2 LQKENI. The CDR3 extends over 14 amino acids. V gave up 3 bases and J gave up 0 bases, with 6 bases separating them. Based on the CDR3 plus reference TRBV18 and TRBJ1-5, the full variable domain is NAGVMQNPRHLVRRRGQEARLRCSPMKGHSHVYWYRQLPEEGLKFMVYLQKENIIDESGMPKERFSAEFPKEGPSILRIQQVVRGDSAAYFCASSPNYSNQPQHFGDGTRLSIL.

The V and J genes are TRBV5-6 and TRBJ2-5; 8 bases align to TRBD1. The tail of the sequence fits TRBJ2-7 better, so the J call may be wrong. Germline V CDR1 and CDR2: SGHDT, YYEEEE. This CDR3 comprises 15 residues. For the CDR3, the DNA is TGTGCCAGCAGCTTTCCGGGACAGGCGTTTTACGAGCAGTACTTC. Its protein product is CASSFPGQAFYEQYF.

The chain uses TRBV7-8 and TRBJ2-7; possible D gene TRBD2, 5 bases. Germline-derived CDR1 and CDR2 are SGHVS and FQNEAQ. The germline V and J ends were trimmed by 6 bases and 2 bases, with 20 bases remaining between them. The CDR3 consists of 16 residues. The CDR3 loop is CASRIRGGLAPYEQYF. CDR3 nucleotides: TGTGCCAGCAGGATTAGAGGAGGCCTAGCTCCCTACGAGCAGTACTTC.

This chain connects TRBV4-1 to TRBJ2-3, with 12 bases identical to TRBD2. V lost 0 bases to trimming and J lost 0 bases; unmatched junction nucleotides: 4. This CDR3 is built from 18 residues. The germline CDR1 and CDR2 sequences are MGHRA and YSYEKL. The CDR3, as DNA: TGCGCCAGCAGCCAAGATCGGACTAGCGGGGCCAGCACAGATACGCAGTATTTT. It is translated as CASSQDRTSGASTDTQYF.

The chain combines TRBV30 with TRBJ2-4, with 8 bases fitting TRBD1. The germline gives CDR1 GTSNPN, CDR2 SVGIG (reference sequence). This CDR3 comprises 14 residues. The ends lost 0 bases at V and 15 bases at J; junction bases unmatched: 13. The chain's CDR3 is CAWSVTPGGQGMYF. Here the CDR3 DNA reads TGTGCCTGGAGTGTGACTCCTGGAGGACAGGGAATGTACTTC.

The V and J genes are TRBV10-1 and TRBJ2-3; 7 bases are a match to TRBD2. The CDR3 covers 13 residues. Trimming cost V 9 bases and J 1 base; bases outside gene matches: 4. CDR1 is WNHNN, CDR2 SYGVQD, per germline (reference sequence). The CDR3 bases are TGCGCCAGTGCCCTAGCGGGCACAGATACGCAGTATTTT. It yields the protein CASALAGTDTQYF.

The chain links TRBV6-1 to TRBJ1-5; the match to TRBD1 covers 8 bases. CDR3 length: 12 residues. The V and J ends lost 7 bases and 11 bases, in that order; junction bases with no gene match: 7. CDR1 and CDR2 from the germline V gene are MNHNS and SASEGT. The CDR3 nucleotides read TGTGCCAGCAACGGACAGGGTCCGACCCAGCATTTT. Translated: CASNGQGPTQHF.

The chain is built from TRBV6-5 and TRBJ1-5; 7 nucleotides line up with TRBD1. This CDR3 contains 15 residues. Germline V gene lookup returns CDR1 MNHEY and CDR2 SVGAGI. The junction had 7 bases not matched to a gene; V was cut back by 2 bases and J by 6 bases. In DNA, the CDR3 is TGTGCCAGCAGTTACAAGGGGGCAGGGGGTCAGCCCCAGCATTTT. Amino acid sequence: CASSYKGAGGQPQHF.

V and J are TRBV28 and TRBJ1-5; D is unresolved. The CDR3 spans 15 residues. Trimming removed 3 bases from V and 1 base from J, with 10 bases in between. Germline CDR1 reads MDHEN; CDR2 reads SYDVKM. CDR3 bases: TGTGCCAGCAGTTTCCCGGTGCCGAGCAATCAGCCCCAGCATTTT. Protein product: CASSFPVPSNQPQHF.

The gene calls are TRBV5-1 and TRBJ1-5, with 7 bases matching TRBD1. The germline gives CDR1 SGHRS, CDR2 YFSETQ. Unmatched junction bases numbered 3, after V lost 2 bases and J lost 4 bases. This CDR3 spans 14 amino acids. The CDR3 reads CASSFGTANQPQHF. The CDR3 nucleotides read TGCGCCAGCAGCTTCGGGACAGCTAATCAGCCCCAGCATTTT.

The genes are TRBV28 and TRBJ1-5; 10 positions agree with TRBD1. The CDR3 has 19 amino acids. In germline, CDR1 is MDHEN, CDR2 SYDVKM. Trimming at V came to 2 bases and at J to 7 bases, leaving 17 bases not matched to a gene. CDR3: CASSLPPPAGQGRRQPQHF. In nucleotides, the CDR3 is TGTGCCAGCAGTTTACCCCCTCCTGCGGGACAGGGGAGGCGACAGCCCCAGCATTTT. The complete variable domain, with remaining parts taken from reference TRBV28 and TRBJ1-5, reads DVKVTQSSRYLVKRTGEKVFLECVQDMDHENMFWYRQDPGLGLRLIYFSYDVKMKEKGDIPEGYSVSREKKERFSLILESASTNQTSMYLCASSLPPPAGQGRRQPQHFGDGTRLSIL.

The rearrangement links TRBV30 to TRBJ1-3; 7 bases map to TRBD1. The germline CDR1 and CDR2 sequences are GTSNPN and SVGIG (reference sequence). With 0 bases clipped from V and 2 bases from J, the junction kept 10 bases outside the gene matches. This CDR3 comprises 17 residues. This CDR3 reads CAWSVRRTGRTGNTIYF. CDR3 in DNA: TGTGCCTGGAGTGTACGCCGGACAGGCCGTACTGGAAACACCATATATTTT.

V and J are TRBV27 and TRBJ2-5; maybe TRBD1 (5 bases). CDR1 and CDR2 (germline): MNHEY, SMNVEV (reference sequence). This CDR3 spans 15 amino acids. The V and J ends lost 2 bases and 1 base respectively, with 11 bases between them. The CDR3 spells CASSLLGVVQETQYF. In nucleotides, the CDR3 is TGTGCCAGCAGTTTACTAGGGGTTGTCCAAGAGACCCAGTACTTC.

The gene calls are TRBV10-3 and TRBJ2-7; D remains unclear. Germline loops: CDR1 ENHRY, CDR2 SYGVKD. The V end lost 4 bases, the J end lost 3 bases, and 4 bases lay between the germline ends. CDR3 size: 11 residues. The CDR3 here is CAISGSYEQYF. The CDR3 DNA reads TGTGCCATCAGTGGGAGCTACGAGCAGTACTTC.